This T cell receptor beta chain was captured in a study of cytomegalovirus exposure and HLA in healthy donors. Germline V lookup: CDR1 MGHRA, CDR2 YSYEKL. The CDR3 covers 14 residues. V dropped 4 bases and J dropped 4; count of bases not matched to a gene: 5. PCR primers comprised 60 Vbeta and 13 Jbeta primers. This table comes from immunoSEQ multiplex PCR, and its TCRdb copy is limited to in-frame clones, with some not included. The sample lists over 150,000 clones, around 68% occurring once. Specimen: PBMCs. This clonotype originated in a man aged 45-65 years in good health and CMV-seronegative. V is TRBV4-1 and J is TRBJ2-3; 7 bases are a match to TRBD1. The chain's CDR3 is CASSPRDSPDTQYF. In nucleotides, the CDR3 is TGCGCCAGCAGCCCCCGGGACAGTCCAGATACGCAGTATTTT.